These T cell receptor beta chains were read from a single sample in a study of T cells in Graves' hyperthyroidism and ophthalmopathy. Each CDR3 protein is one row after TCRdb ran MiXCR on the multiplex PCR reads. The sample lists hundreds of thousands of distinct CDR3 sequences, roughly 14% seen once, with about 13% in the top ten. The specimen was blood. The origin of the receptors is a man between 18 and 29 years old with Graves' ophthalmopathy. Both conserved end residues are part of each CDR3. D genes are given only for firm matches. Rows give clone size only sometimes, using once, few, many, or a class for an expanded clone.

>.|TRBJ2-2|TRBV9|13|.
TGTGCCAGCAGCGGAGACTGGGGCGGGGAGCTGTTTTTT
CASSGDWGGELFF
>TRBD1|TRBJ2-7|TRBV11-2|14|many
TGTGCCAGCAGCCCGGGACAGGACTCCTACGAGCAGTACTTC
CASSPGQDSYEQYF
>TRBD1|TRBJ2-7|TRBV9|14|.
TGTGCCAGCAGCAAAGACAGGGAGCTGGACGAGCAGTACTTC
CASSKDRELDEQYF
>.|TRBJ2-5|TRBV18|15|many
TGTGCCAGCTCACCTCCAGGCCTGAGGGGAGAGACCCAGTACTTC
CASSPPGLRGETQYF
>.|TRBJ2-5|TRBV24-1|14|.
TGTGCCACCAGTGATCCCGGCGGGGAGGAGACCCAGTACTTC
CATSDPGGEETQYF
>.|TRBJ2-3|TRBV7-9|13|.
TGTGCCAGCAGCGTAAGCAGCACAAATACGCAGTATTTT
CASSVSSTNTQYF
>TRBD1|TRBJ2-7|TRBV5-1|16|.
TGCGCCAGCAGCCCGGACCGGGACAGGCGGGCGCGCGAGCAGTACTTC
CASSPDRDRRAREQYF
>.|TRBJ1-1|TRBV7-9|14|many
TGTGCCAGCAGCTTTGCAGGGGCGAACACTGAAGCTTTCTTT
CASSFAGANTEAFF
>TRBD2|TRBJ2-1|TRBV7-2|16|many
TGTGCCAGCAGCTCCGGCCTAGCGGGGGACTACAATGAGCAGTTCTTC
CASSSGLAGDYNEQFF
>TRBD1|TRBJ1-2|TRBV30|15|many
TGTGCCTGGAGTGGAGGGACAGGGGATTTAGATGGCTACACCTTC
CAWSGGTGDLDGYTF
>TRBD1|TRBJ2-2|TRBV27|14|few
TGTGCCACCCGGACAGGGCACAACACCGGGGAGCTGTTTTTT
CATRTGHNTGELFF
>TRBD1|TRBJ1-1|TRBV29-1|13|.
TGCAGCGTTCACCAGGGGGCTGTCACTGAAGCTTTCTTT
CSVHQGAVTEAFF
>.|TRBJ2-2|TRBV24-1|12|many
TGTGCCACCAGGCAGGGGTTCGGGGAGCTGTTTTTT
CATRQGFGELFF
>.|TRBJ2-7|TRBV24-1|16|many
TGTGCCACCAGTGACTCCACGGACGGGCCTAGGGACGAGCAGTACTTC
CATSDSTDGPRDEQYF
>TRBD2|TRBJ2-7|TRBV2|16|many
TGTGCCAGCAGTGGGGGACTAGCGGGAGCAAACTACGAGCAGTACTTC
CASSGGLAGANYEQYF
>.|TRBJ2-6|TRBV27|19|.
TGTGCCAGCAGGACCTCAGGGGTAATATATTCCTCTGGGGCCAACGTCCTGACTTTC
CASRTSGVIYSSGANVLTF
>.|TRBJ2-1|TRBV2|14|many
TGTGCCAGCAGGGAACAAGATAACAGGCCTGGGCAGTTCTTC
CASREQDNRPGQFF
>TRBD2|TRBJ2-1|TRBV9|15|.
TGTGCCAGCAGCGTAGTACTAGCGGGGCGCAATGAGCAGTTCTTC
CASSVVLAGRNEQFF
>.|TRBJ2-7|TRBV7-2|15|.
TGTGCCAGCAGCTTAGAAGGGGCTCCGTCCTACGAGCAGTACTTC
CASSLEGAPSYEQYF
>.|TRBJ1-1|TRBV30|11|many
TGTGCCTGGAGTGTACTCACTGAAGCTTTCTTT
CAWSVLTEAFF
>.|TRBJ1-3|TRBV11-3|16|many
TGTGCCAGCAGCCTCCCGGACATAAACTCTGGAAACACCATATATTTT
CASSLPDINSGNTIYF
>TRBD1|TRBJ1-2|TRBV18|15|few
TGTGCCAGCTCACCGGGGACAGGGGATTCTAGAGGCTACACCTTC
CASSPGTGDSRGYTF
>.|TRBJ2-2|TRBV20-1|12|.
TGCAGTGCGACCCGCGAGCCCGGGGAGCTGTTTTTT
CSATREPGELFF
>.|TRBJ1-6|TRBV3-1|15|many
TGTGCCAGCAGCCAAGACGCCGGTTTGGATTCACCCCTCCACTTT
CASSQDAGLDSPLHF
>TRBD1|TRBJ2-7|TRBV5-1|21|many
TGCGCCAGCAGCTTGGCGGTTCCAACGGGACAGCACCACCGAAGGGCCTACGAGCAGTACTTC
CASSLAVPTGQHHRRAYEQYF
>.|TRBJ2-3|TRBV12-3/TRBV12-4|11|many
TGTGCCAGCTCCCGAGAGGATACGCAGTATTTT
CASSREDTQYF
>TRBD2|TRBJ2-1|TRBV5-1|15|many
TGCGCCAGCAGCCTGGGCCCGGGGGGGATAAATGAGCAGTTCTTC
CASSLGPGGINEQFF
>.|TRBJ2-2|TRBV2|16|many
TGTGCCAGCAGTGTTCGGGGAGGCCCGAACACCGGGGAGCTGTTTTTT
CASSVRGGPNTGELFF
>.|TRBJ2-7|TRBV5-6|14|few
TGTGCCAGCAGCTTGGGAGCTCTCCTCTACGAGCAGTACTTC
CASSLGALLYEQYF
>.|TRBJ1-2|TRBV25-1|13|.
TGTGCCAGCAGTGATGAATGGGGTAGGGGCTACACCTTC
CASSDEWGRGYTF
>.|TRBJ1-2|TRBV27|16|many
TGTGCCAGCTCAGTTTGGGGGGGGGCCGTCGGCTATGGCTACACCTTC
CASSVWGGAVGYGYTF
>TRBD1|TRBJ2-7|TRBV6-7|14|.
TGTGTCAGCAGTCCCCCGGACAGGGTGAACGAGCAGTACTTC
CVSSPPDRVNEQYF
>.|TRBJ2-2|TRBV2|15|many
TGTGCCAGCAGGAGGGGGACGGGCGGCACCGGGGAGCTGTTTTTT
CASRRGTGGTGELFF
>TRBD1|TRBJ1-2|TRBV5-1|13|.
TGCGCCAGCGACAGGGGGCTCGGCTATGGCTACACCTTC
CASDRGLGYGYTF
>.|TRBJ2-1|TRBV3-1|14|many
TGTGCCAGCAGCCAAGAAAACAGGGCCGATGAGCAGTTCTTC
CASSQENRADEQFF
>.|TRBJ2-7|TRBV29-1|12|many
TGCAGCGTTGAAATTGGGGCCTACGAGCAGTACTTC
CSVEIGAYEQYF
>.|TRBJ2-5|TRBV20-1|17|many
TGCAGTGCTAACTTATTAGGGCAGGCCAGCCTCCAAGAGACCCAGTACTTC
CSANLLGQASLQETQYF
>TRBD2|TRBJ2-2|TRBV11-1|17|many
TGTGCCAGCAGCTTAAGAAGCGGGGAGACCAACACCGGGGAGCTGTTTTTT
CASSLRSGETNTGELFF
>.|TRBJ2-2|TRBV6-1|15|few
TGTGCCAGCAGGAGACAGACTGTAATCGGCGGGGAGCTGTTTTTT
CASRRQTVIGGELFF
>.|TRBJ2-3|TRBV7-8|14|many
TGTGCCAGCCAACAGGGACTCAACACAGATACGCAGTATTTT
CASQQGLNTDTQYF
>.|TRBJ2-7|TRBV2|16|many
TGTGCCAGCAGTGAAACTGCAGGGGTCAACTCCTACGAGCAGTACTTC
CASSETAGVNSYEQYF
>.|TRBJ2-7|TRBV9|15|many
TGTGCCAGCAGCGTAGTTGGGGCGTCGATTCACGAGCAGTACTTC
CASSVVGASIHEQYF
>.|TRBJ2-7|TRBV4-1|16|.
TGCGCCAGCAGCCAAGAGGTCGGGACCCCATCCAACGAGCAGTACTTC
CASSQEVGTPSNEQYF
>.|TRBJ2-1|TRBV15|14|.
TGTGCCACCAGCAGAGGAAAAGGGAGCAATGAGCAGTTCTTC
CATSRGKGSNEQFF
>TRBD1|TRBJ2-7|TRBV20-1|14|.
TGCAGTGCCCGCGGACAGGGTCCCTGGTCCGAGCAGTACTTC
CSARGQGPWSEQYF
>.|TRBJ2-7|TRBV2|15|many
TGTGCCAGCAGTGACGGAGCGGGCCTTACCTACGAGCAGTACTTC
CASSDGAGLTYEQYF
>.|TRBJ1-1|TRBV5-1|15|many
TGCGCCAGCAGCAAAACAGGGACCATGAACACTGAAGCTTTCTTT
CASSKTGTMNTEAFF
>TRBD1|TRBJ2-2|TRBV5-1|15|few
TGCGCCAGCCAAGTTAACAGGGGTGACACCGGGGAGCTGTTTTTT
CASQVNRGDTGELFF
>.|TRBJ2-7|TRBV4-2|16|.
TGTGCCAGCAGCCAAGTGGGCCAGGGTCGACTGGGGGAGCAGTACTTC
CASSQVGQGRLGEQYF
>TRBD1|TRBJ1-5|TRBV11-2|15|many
TGTGCCAGCAGCTTGGGACAGGGAGGGGGGCAGCCCCAGCATTTT
CASSLGQGGGQPQHF
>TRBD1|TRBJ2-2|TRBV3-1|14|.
TGTGCCAGCAGCCCGGGACAGGGTAACCGGGAGCTGTTTTTT
CASSPGQGNRELFF
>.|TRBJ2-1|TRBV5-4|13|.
TGTGCCAGCAGCCCGCTGCCGGGCAATGAGCAGTTCTTC
CASSPLPGNEQFF
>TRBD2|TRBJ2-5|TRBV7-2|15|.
TGTGCCAGCAACCTTAGCGGGGGGGGGGGGGAGACCCAGTACTTC
CASNLSGGGGETQYF
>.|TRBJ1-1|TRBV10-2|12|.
TGCGCCAGCAGTGAGTCCGCAGGGGTGGCTTTCTTT
CASSESAGVAFF
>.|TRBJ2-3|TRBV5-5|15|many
TGTGCCAGCAGCTTGCAGCTAGCGAGCACAGATACGCAGTATTTT
CASSLQLASTDTQYF
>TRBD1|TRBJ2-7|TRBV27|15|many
TGTGCCAGCAGTATTGACAGGGGTCTAGCCTACGAGCAGTACTTC
CASSIDRGLAYEQYF
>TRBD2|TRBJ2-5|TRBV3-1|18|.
TGTGCCAGCTCACCACCGATCACGGGACTAGCGGCTGAAGAGACCCAGTACTTC
CASSPPITGLAAEETQYF
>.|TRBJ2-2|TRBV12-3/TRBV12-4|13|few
TGTGCCAGCAGTAACAGTAGGACCGGGGAGCTGTTTTTT
CASSNSRTGELFF
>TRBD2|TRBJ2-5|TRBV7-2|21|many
TGTGCCAGCAGCTTAGCCCCCTTAGCGGGGGGCCTATCTTCTGCCCAAGAGACCCAGTACTTC
CASSLAPLAGGLSSAQETQYF